This T cell receptor (beta chain) came from a study of fetal regulatory T cell absence and autoimmunity. Across the study: Without clinical diabetes, IPEX patients showed exocrine pancreas autoimmunity.

The ends were cut back, 2 bases at V and 0 bases at J, with 20 bases in the middle. Germline V lookup: CDR1 LGHNA, CDR2 YSLEER. The CDR3 loop spans 19 amino acids. The survey-level immunoSEQ assay was used. Produced via immunoSEQ multiplex PCR; TCRdb's table is partial and in-frame only. This sample has around 100,000 clones, with more than 70% found just once. The rearrangement uses TRBV4-3 and TRBJ2-1; D is unresolved. The sequencing input was pancreas tissue. The clonotype originates from a male donor with IPEX syndrome. This chain's CDR3 is CASSQSFGPGPRSYNEQFF. CDR3 in DNA: TGCGCCAGCAGCCAATCGTTCGGGCCAGGTCCTCGCTCCTACAATGAGCAGTTCTTC.